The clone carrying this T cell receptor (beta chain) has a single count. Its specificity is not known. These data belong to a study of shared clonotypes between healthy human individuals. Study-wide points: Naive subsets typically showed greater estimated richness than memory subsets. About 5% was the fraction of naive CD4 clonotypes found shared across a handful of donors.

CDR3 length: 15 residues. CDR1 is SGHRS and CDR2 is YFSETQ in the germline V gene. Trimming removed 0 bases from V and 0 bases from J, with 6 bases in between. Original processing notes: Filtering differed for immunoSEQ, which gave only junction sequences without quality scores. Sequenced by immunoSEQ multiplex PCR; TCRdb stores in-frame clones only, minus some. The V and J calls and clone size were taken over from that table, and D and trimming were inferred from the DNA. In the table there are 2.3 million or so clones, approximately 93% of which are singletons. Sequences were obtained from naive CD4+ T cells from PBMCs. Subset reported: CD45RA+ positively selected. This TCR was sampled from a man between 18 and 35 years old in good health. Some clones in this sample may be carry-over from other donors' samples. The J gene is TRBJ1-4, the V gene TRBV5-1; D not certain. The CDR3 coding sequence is TGCGCCAGCAGCTTGGATGGGGCAACTAATGAAAAACTGTTTTTT. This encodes CASSLDGATNEKLFF.